This T cell receptor beta chain stems from a study of blood T cell repertoires in COVID-19. Study in general: Spain, Italy and the United States supplied samples that represented acute and convalescent COVID-19.

Assay used: immunoSEQ multiplex PCR; TCRdb lists only in-frame clones, some missing. The data contain some 150,000 clones, around 86% of them singletons. The receptor was derived from a woman in her fifties or sixties with active or convalescent COVID-19. The sequenced sample was peripheral blood.

The CDR3 DNA sequence: TGTGCCAGCTCACCTACCCCTGGACAGAGCTCCTACGAGCAGTACTTC. This gives the protein CASSPTPGQSSYEQYF. The V call is TRBV18, the J call TRBJ2-7, with D maybe TRBD1 (6 bases). The V gene's germline CDR1 is KGHSH and CDR2 LQKENI. The CDR3 covers 16 residues. With 3 bases removed from V and 0 bases from J, the gap between germline ends came to 15 bases.